This TCR beta chain was sequenced during a study of shared clonotypes between healthy human individuals. Study as a whole: Each donor's CD8 memory used one plate, CD8 naive two, each CD4 subset three.

TCRdb's table, derived via immunoSEQ multiplex PCR, lists solely in-frame clones and lacks some. The sample has around 1.1 million clones; roughly 74% are singletons. CDR3 length: 14 amino acids. V was pared by 0 bases and J by 1 base, with 7 bases between. Germline CDR1 is SGDLS and CDR2 is YYNGEE. Sequenced material: memory CD4+ T cells from PBMCs. Sample subset: CD45RA-negative fraction. The chain is built from TRBV9 and TRBJ2-5, with D unclear. The receptor's source is a man aged 18 to 29 in good health. Some clones in this sample may be carry-over from other donors' samples. The CDR3 DNA follows: TGTGCCAGCAGCGTAGGGAATTCCCAAGAGACCCAGTACTTC. It yields the protein CASSVGNSQETQYF. Full variable domain (remainder filled in from reference TRBV9 and TRBJ2-5): DSGVTQTPKHLITATGQRVTLRCSPRSGDLSVYWYQQSLDQGLQFLIQYYNGEERAKGNILERFSAQQFPDLHSELNLSSLELGDSALYFCASSVGNSQETQYFGPGTRLLVL.